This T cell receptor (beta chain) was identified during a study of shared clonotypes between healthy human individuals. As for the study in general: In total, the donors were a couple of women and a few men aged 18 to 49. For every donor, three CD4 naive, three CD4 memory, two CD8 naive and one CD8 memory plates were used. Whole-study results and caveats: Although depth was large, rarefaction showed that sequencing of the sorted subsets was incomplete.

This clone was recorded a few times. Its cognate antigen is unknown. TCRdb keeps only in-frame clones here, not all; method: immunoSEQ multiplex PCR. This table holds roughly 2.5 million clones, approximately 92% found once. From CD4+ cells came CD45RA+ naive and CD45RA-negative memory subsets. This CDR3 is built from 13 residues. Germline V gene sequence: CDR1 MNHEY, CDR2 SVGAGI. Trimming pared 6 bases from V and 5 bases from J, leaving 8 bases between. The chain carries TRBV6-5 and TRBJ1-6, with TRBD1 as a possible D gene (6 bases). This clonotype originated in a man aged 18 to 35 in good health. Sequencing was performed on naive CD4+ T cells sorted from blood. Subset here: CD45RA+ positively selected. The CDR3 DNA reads TGTGCCAGCAGGCGACAGGATAATTCACCCCTCCACTTT. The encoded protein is CASRRQDNSPLHF.